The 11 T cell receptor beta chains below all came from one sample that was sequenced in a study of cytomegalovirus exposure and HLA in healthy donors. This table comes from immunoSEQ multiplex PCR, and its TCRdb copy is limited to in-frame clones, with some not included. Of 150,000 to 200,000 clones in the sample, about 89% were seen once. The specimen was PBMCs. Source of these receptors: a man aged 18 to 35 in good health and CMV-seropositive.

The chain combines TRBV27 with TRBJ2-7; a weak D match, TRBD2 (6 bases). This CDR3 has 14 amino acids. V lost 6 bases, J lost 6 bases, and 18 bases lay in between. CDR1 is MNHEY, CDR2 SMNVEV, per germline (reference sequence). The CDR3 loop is CASRSGLSSGEQYF. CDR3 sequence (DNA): TGTGCCAGCAGAAGCGGGCTATCCTCCGGCGAGCAGTACTTC.

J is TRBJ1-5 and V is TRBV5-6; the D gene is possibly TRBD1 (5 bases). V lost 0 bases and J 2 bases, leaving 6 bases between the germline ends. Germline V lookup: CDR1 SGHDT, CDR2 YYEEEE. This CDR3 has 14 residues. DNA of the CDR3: TGTGCCAGCAGCTTGGGGGGCGGCAATCAGCCCCAGCATTTT. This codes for CASSLGGGNQPQHF.

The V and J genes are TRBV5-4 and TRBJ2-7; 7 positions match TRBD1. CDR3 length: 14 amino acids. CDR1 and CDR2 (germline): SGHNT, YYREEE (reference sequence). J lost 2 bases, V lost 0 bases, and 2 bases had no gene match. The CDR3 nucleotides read TGTGCCAGCAGCTTGGACCAGGGGGCCTACGAGCAGTACTTC. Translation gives CASSLDQGAYEQYF.

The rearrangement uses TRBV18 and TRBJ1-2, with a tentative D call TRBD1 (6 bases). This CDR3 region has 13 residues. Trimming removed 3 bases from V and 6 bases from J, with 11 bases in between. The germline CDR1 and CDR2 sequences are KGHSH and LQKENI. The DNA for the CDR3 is TGTGCCAGCTCACCGCGGACAGTTGATGGCTACACCTTC. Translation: CASSPRTVDGYTF.

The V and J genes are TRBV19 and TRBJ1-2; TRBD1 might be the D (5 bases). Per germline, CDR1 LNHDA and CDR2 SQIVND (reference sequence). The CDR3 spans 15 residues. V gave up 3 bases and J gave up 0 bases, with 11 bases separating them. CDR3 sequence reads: CASSMTALANYGYTF. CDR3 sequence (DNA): TGTGCCAGTAGTATGACAGCTCTAGCTAACTATGGCTACACCTTC.

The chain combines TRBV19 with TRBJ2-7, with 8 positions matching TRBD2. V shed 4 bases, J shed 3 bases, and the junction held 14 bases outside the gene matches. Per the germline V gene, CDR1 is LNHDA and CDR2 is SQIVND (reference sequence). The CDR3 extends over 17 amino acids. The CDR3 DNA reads TGTGCCAGTAGTAAGGGGCGAACTAGCGGACTAATCTACGAGCAGTACTTC. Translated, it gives CASSKGRTSGLIYEQYF.

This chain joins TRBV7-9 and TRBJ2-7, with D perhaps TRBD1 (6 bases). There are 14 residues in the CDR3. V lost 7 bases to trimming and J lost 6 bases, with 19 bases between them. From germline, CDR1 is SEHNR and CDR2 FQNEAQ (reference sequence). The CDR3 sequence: CASTPQGYLSEQYF. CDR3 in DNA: TGTGCCAGCACCCCCCAGGGGTATCTGTCCGAGCAGTACTTC. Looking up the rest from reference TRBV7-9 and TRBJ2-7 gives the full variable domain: DTGVSQNPRHKITKRGQNVTFRCDPISEHNRLYWYRQTLGQGPEFLTYFQNEAQLEKSRLLSDRFSAERPKGSFSTLEIQRTEQGDSAMYLCASTPQGYLSEQYFGPGTRLTVT.

In DNA, the CDR3 is TGTGCCAGCTCACCCCGGGACAGGGTGATGAACATTCAGTACTTC. Amino acids: CASSPRDRVMNIQYF. The chain combines TRBV18 with TRBJ2-4; 9 bases are a match to TRBD1. This CDR3 is built from 15 residues. Trimming at V came to 3 bases and at J to 7 bases, leaving 7 bases not matched to a gene. CDR1 and CDR2 from the germline V gene are KGHSH and LQKENI.

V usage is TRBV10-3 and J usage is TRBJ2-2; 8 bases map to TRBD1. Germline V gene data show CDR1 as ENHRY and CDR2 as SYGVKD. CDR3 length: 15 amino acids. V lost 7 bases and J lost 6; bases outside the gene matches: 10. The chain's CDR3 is CAITGTGGLAGELFF. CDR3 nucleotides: TGTGCCATCACCGGGACAGGAGGTTTGGCCGGGGAGCTGTTTTTT.

CDR3 nucleotide sequence: TGTGCCAGCAGTTTGACAGGGCTTCAGCCCCAGCATTTT. Its translation is CASSLTGLQPQHF. J is TRBJ1-5 and V is TRBV27; 7 bases are shared with TRBD1. The CDR3 extends over 13 amino acids. Germline V gene lookup returns CDR1 MNHEY and CDR2 SMNVEV (reference sequence). V shed 3 bases, J shed 6 bases, and the junction held 2 bases outside the gene matches.

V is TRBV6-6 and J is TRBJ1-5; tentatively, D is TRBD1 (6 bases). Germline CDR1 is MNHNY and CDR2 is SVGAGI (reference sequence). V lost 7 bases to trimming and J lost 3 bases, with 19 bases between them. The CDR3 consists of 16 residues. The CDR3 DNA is TGTGCCAGCACTCAGGGGAATGGCCTAACCAATCAGCCCCAGCATTTT. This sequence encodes CASTQGNGLTNQPQHF.